These 24 T cell receptor beta chains were all obtained from the same sample, sequenced in a study of T cell responses to AZD1222 COVID-19 vaccine. Profiling relied on immunoSEQ multiplex PCR, and the TCRdb table lists in-frame clones only, not all of them. The sample includes about 66,000 clones, about 93% seen only once; the top ten take more than 6%. Sequences were derived from peripheral blood, sampled 28 days after the second dose of the MenACWY control vaccine. These receptor sequences come from an adult who received the MenACWY meningococcal vaccine as a control.

The chain combines TRBV27 with TRBJ1-1; D is ambiguous. Germline-derived CDR1 and CDR2 are MNHEY and SMNVEV (reference sequence). The CDR3 runs to 13 residues. The V end was cut by 5 bases, the J end by 6 bases, with 13 bases between. The DNA of the CDR3 is TGTGCCAGCAGTCCGTACATGTTTGCTGAAGCTTTCTTT. Translating it yields CASSPYMFAEAFF.

The J gene is TRBJ1-1, the V gene TRBV9; D unclear. There are 14 residues in the CDR3. V lost 0 bases to trimming and J lost 0 bases, with 6 bases between them. In germline, CDR1 is SGDLS, CDR2 YYNGEE. CDR3 sequence reads: CASSVAAVNTEAFF. The DNA for the CDR3 is TGTGCCAGCAGCGTAGCGGCCGTGAACACTGAAGCTTTCTTT.

The rearrangement links TRBV29-1 to TRBJ1-1, with a weak D call TRBD1 (5 bases). V lost 1 base, J lost 0 bases, and 9 bases lay in between. The CDR3 length is 14 residues. Germline V lookup: CDR1 SQVTM, CDR2 ANQGSEA. This CDR3 is CSVEATALNTEAFF. CDR3 DNA sequence: TGCAGCGTTGAAGCGACAGCACTGAACACTGAAGCTTTCTTT.

This CDR3 reads CASSPGQGTEQFF. DNA for the CDR3: TGTGCCAGCAGTCCCGGACAGGGGACTGAGCAGTTCTTC. V is TRBV27 and J is TRBJ2-1, with 9 bases identical to TRBD1. Trimming removed 5 bases from V and 9 bases from J; junction bases left unmatched: 5. Germline V gene lookup returns CDR1 MNHEY and CDR2 SMNVEV (reference sequence). This CDR3 spans 13 amino acids.

The rearrangement joins TRBV7-9 to TRBJ2-4; the D gene is possibly TRBD2 (6 bases). The CDR3 sequence is 19 residues long. V lost 1 base and J 1 base, leaving 20 bases between the germline ends. Germline V lookup: CDR1 SEHNR, CDR2 FQNEAQ (reference sequence). The CDR3 nucleotides read TGTGCCAGCAGCTTAGGGTTCGCGAGCGGGCCGAGTGCCAAAAACATTCAGTACTTC. Protein product: CASSLGFASGPSAKNIQYF.

The chain has TRBV19 and TRBJ2-2, with 12 bases matching TRBD2. This CDR3 comprises 15 residues. Germline V gene sequence: CDR1 LNHDA, CDR2 SQIVND (reference sequence). V was clipped by 9 bases and J by 5 bases; unmatched bases: 7. As DNA, the CDR3 is TGTGCCAGGGGTCTAGCGGGAGGGCCAACCGGGGAGCTGTTTTTT. It is translated as CARGLAGGPTGELFF.

This chain connects TRBV19 to TRBJ1-1; tentative D call: TRBD1 (5 bases). V was clipped by 8 bases and J by 3 bases, with 19 bases between them. This CDR3 is built from 15 residues. CDR1 is LNHDA, CDR2 SQIVND, per germline (reference sequence). CDR3: CASRVYGGSDTEAFF. DNA of the CDR3: TGTGCCAGTCGGGTGTACGGGGGGTCCGACACTGAAGCTTTCTTT.

This chain links TRBV30 with TRBJ2-5, with a weak D call TRBD2 (6 bases). The CDR3 totals 13 residues. V shed 2 bases and J shed 5 bases, with 12 bases lying between them. CDR1 is GTSNPN, CDR2 SVGIG, per germline (reference sequence). The DNA for the CDR3 is TGTGCCTGGAGTCCCGGAGGGACGGAGACCCAGTACTTC. It specifies CAWSPGGTETQYF.

This chain uses TRBV7-3 with TRBJ2-1; 10 nucleotides align to TRBD2. V shed 5 bases, J shed 5 bases, and the junction held 6 bases outside the gene matches. This CDR3 has 15 residues. Germline values: CDR1 SGHTA, CDR2 FQGTGA. CDR3 region: CASSILAGAHNEQFF. DNA for the CDR3: TGTGCCAGCAGCATCCTAGCGGGGGCACACAATGAGCAGTTCTTC.

This sequence joins TRBV19 and TRBJ1-4; D is unresolved. Germline loops: CDR1 LNHDA, CDR2 SQIVND (reference sequence). V was shortened by 7 bases and J by 6 bases, with 9 bases between the two germline ends. The CDR3 is 12 residues long. The CDR3 nucleotides read TGTGCCAGTAATAGCGGCCATGAAAAACTGTTTTTT. Residues: CASNSGHEKLFF.

The gene calls are TRBV28 and TRBJ1-6, with D maybe TRBD1 (6 bases). The length of the CDR3 is 14 residues. The germline gives CDR1 MDHEN, CDR2 SYDVKM. Between the trimmed V and J ends, which lost 6 bases and 8 bases, there was a span of 14 bases. The chain's CDR3 is CASRLPDSDSPLHF. The CDR3 DNA reads as TGTGCCAGCAGACTCCCGGACAGCGATTCACCCCTCCACTTT. Full variable domain (rest looked up from reference TRBV28 and TRBJ1-6): DVKVTQSSRYLVKRTGEKVFLECVQDMDHENMFWYRQDPGLGLRLIYFSYDVKMKEKGDIPEGYSVSREKKERFSLILESASTNQTSMYLCASRLPDSDSPLHFGNGTRLTVT.

This clone was detected once. The chain couples TRBV18 to TRBJ2-3; D uncertain. Trimming cost V 2 bases and J 2 bases, with 5 bases left between them. The CDR3 extends over 13 amino acids. Germline loops: CDR1 KGHSH, CDR2 LQKENI. The CDR3 region is CASSPKATDTQYF. CDR3 nucleotide sequence: TGTGCCAGCTCACCAAAAGCCACAGATACGCAGTATTTT. Variable domain in full (rest from reference TRBV18 and TRBJ2-3): NAGVMQNPRHLVRRRGQEARLRCSPMKGHSHVYWYRQLPEEGLKFMVYLQKENIIDESGMPKERFSAEFPKEGPSILRIQQVVRGDSAAYFCASSPKATDTQYFGPGTRLTVL.

V gene TRBV4-1 combines with J gene TRBJ2-1; D might be TRBD1 (5 bases). The germline V and J ends were trimmed by 1 base and 6 bases, with 10 bases remaining between them. Per germline, CDR1 MGHRA and CDR2 YSYEKL. CDR3 length equals 14 residues. The CDR3 region has the DNA TGCGCCAGCAGCCAAGTTCCAGGGTTCAATGAGCAGTTCTTC. It is translated as CASSQVPGFNEQFF.

The gene calls are TRBV10-3 and TRBJ2-5; D is perhaps TRBD2 (5 bases). The CDR3 sequence is 15 residues long. The germline CDR1 and CDR2 sequences are ENHRY and SYGVKD. V dropped 4 bases and J dropped 4 bases, with 16 bases sitting between them. CDR3: CAISGTPGNGETQYF. CDR3 coding DNA: TGTGCCATCAGTGGCACGCCGGGGAACGGAGAGACCCAGTACTTC.

The chain carries TRBV30 and TRBJ2-2, with no clear D. Germline V CDR1 and CDR2: GTSNPN, SVGIG (reference sequence). CDR3 size: 10 residues. V lost 8 bases to trimming and J lost 7 bases, with 8 bases between them. The CDR3 loop reads CALGDGELFF. The CDR3 DNA reads as TGTGCCCTTGGGGACGGGGAGCTGTTTTTT.

This clone was recorded a few times. This chain uses TRBV5-8 with TRBJ2-7, with 7 positions matching TRBD2. This CDR3 contains 18 residues. The V gene's germline CDR1 is SGHTS and CDR2 YDEGEE. Germline trimming cut 1 base from V and 7 bases from J; bases unmatched to any gene: 20. The CDR3 loop is CASSLWGGLYRLPGEQYF. Here the CDR3 DNA reads TGTGCCAGCAGCTTGTGGGGGGGACTTTATCGCCTCCCTGGGGAGCAGTACTTC.

The rearrangement joins TRBV3-1 (or the pseudogene TRBV3-2) to TRBJ2-7; D possibly corresponds to TRBD2 (5 bases). Between the trimmed V and J ends, which lost 1 base and 5 bases, there was a span of 6 bases. There are 12 residues in the CDR3. Per germline, CDR1 LGHDT and CDR2 YNNKEL (reference sequence). CDR3 sequence (DNA): TGTGCCAGCAGCCAAGGTAGCGACGAGCAGTACTTC. Translating gives CASSQGSDEQYF.

The J gene is TRBJ1-5, the V gene TRBV19; a weak D match, TRBD1 (5 bases). The CDR3 runs 15 residues. V dropped 3 bases and J dropped 6 bases, with 15 bases sitting between them. CDR1 is LNHDA, CDR2 SQIVND, per germline (reference sequence). CDR3 DNA sequence: TGTGCCAGTAGTATTCGATCAGGGATGCGTCAGCCCCAGCATTTT. This translates into CASSIRSGMRQPQHF.

This chain connects TRBV5-6 to TRBJ1-2; TRBD1 matches at 8 bases. V trimming: 5 bases; J trimming: 4 bases; junction bases outside the gene matches: 10. The CDR3 length is 15 residues. Germline-derived CDR1 and CDR2 are SGHDT and YYEEEE. The CDR3 loop is CASRPRGREAYGYTF. The CDR3 DNA reads as TGTGCCAGCAGGCCCAGGGGGCGCGAGGCCTATGGCTACACCTTC.

This clone was picked up one time. V usage is TRBV28 and J usage is TRBJ1-2; 9 bases fit TRBD1. V dropped 5 bases and J dropped 5; count of bases not matched to a gene: 6. Germline V gene sequence: CDR1 MDHEN, CDR2 SYDVKM. The CDR3 is 14 residues long. CDR3 sequence reads: CASSNRGREYGYTF. CDR3 DNA sequence: TGTGCCAGCAGTAACAGGGGGCGCGAGTATGGCTACACCTTC.

This chain uses TRBV29-1 with TRBJ2-3; TRBD2 agrees at 10 bases. Looked up from germline, CDR1 is SQVTM and CDR2 is ANQGSEA. The CDR3 spans 14 residues. The junction had 7 bases not matched to a gene; V was cut back by 7 bases and J by 3 bases. The CDR3 loop is CSATAGGPTDTQYF. In DNA form, the CDR3 reads TGCAGCGCCACAGCGGGAGGGCCTACAGATACGCAGTATTTT.

The chain combines TRBV10-2 with TRBJ2-7; 10 bases map to TRBD2. CDR1 is WSHSY, CDR2 SAAADI, per germline. This CDR3 spans 13 amino acids. V shed 6 bases, J shed 6 bases, and the junction held 5 bases outside the gene matches. CDR3: CASRLAGEGEQYF. The CDR3 DNA follows: TGCGCCAGCAGGCTAGCGGGAGAGGGCGAGCAGTACTTC.

The chain recombines TRBV28 with TRBJ1-1, with D uncertain. The germline gives CDR1 MDHEN, CDR2 SYDVKM. The CDR3 covers 12 residues. V was shortened by 5 bases and J by 5 bases, with 9 bases between the two germline ends. CDR3 DNA: TGTGCCAGCAGTCCCCCTATTACTGAAGCTTTCTTT. It yields the protein CASSPPITEAFF. Filled out from reference TRBV28 and TRBJ1-1, the complete variable domain reads DVKVTQSSRYLVKRTGEKVFLECVQDMDHENMFWYRQDPGLGLRLIYFSYDVKMKEKGDIPEGYSVSREKKERFSLILESASTNQTSMYLCASSPPITEAFFGQGTRLTVV.

DNA for the CDR3: TGTGCCAGCAGCTTAGGCCGACTAGCGGGCGAAACCTACAATGAGCAGTTCTTC. Its protein is CASSLGRLAGETYNEQFF. This chain links TRBV7-2 with TRBJ2-1; TRBD2 aligns across 10 bases. Trimming cost V 1 base and J 2 bases; bases outside gene matches: 8. Germline V gives CDR1 SGHTA, CDR2 FQGNSA. The CDR3 loop spans 18 amino acids.